One and the same sample provided the 19 T cell receptor beta chains below, sequenced in a study of blood T cells in healthy people across ages. It was with a sample-barcoded 5' primer and a J-beta primer mix that a second PCR of roughly 6 to 12 cycles was run. In TCRdb, the 5' RACE reads were re-called with MiXCR into one record per CDR3 protein. The table includes about 640,000 distinct CDR3 sequences, 58% detected once. The sample taken for sequencing was blood. The receptors stem from a man in his 60s in good health.

This chain joins TRBV28 and TRBJ1-1; D is unclear. V was shortened by 5 bases and J by 0 bases, with 10 bases between the two germline ends. CDR1 and CDR2 (germline): MDHEN, SYDVKM. The CDR3 sequence is 14 residues long. The DNA of the CDR3 is TGTGCCAGCAGTGGAATCGGAGTGAACACTGAAGCTTTCTTT. Protein sequence: CASSGIGVNTEAFF.

V and J are TRBV4-1 and TRBJ2-1; TRBD2 matches 10 bases. The CDR3 consists of 16 residues. In germline, CDR1 is MGHRA, CDR2 YSYEKL. J lost 3 bases, V lost 6 bases, and 8 bases had no gene match. CDR3 loop: CASSLTGTSVYNEQFF. The CDR3 nucleotides are TGCGCCAGCAGTCTTACCGGGACTAGCGTCTACAATGAGCAGTTCTTC.

In this sample, this clonotype turned up once. The CDR3 is CASRTRTGGDGYTF. The CDR3 DNA reads TGTGCCAGCAGAACTAGGACAGGAGGGGATGGCTACACCTTC. The chain has TRBV6-6 and TRBJ1-2; 7 bases align to TRBD1. The germline gives CDR1 MNHNY, CDR2 SVGAGI (reference sequence). This CDR3 has 14 amino acids. Trimming cost V 6 bases and J 6 bases; bases outside gene matches: 10.

V is TRBV3-1 and J is TRBJ2-1; perhaps D is TRBD1 or TRBD2 (5 bases each). The CDR3 length is 15 residues. Germline V lookup: CDR1 LGHDT, CDR2 YNNKEL (reference sequence). Deletions cut 8 bases from V and 7 bases from J, with 21 bases between. CDR3 sequence (DNA): TGTGCCAGCTCCCGGGACGTAGGAAAGGAAAATGAGCAGTTCTTC. Translation: CASSRDVGKENEQFF.

This clonotype was picked up many times. V usage is TRBV5-1 and J usage is TRBJ2-5, with TRBD1 matching 11 bases. Germline V gives CDR1 SGHRS, CDR2 YFSETQ. Trimming cost V 0 bases and J 0 bases; bases outside gene matches: 1. The CDR3 totals 16 residues. The chain's CDR3 is CASSLGDRGYQETQYF. CDR3 DNA sequence: TGCGCCAGCAGCTTGGGGGACAGGGGGTACCAAGAGACCCAGTACTTC.

The V and J genes are TRBV5-5 and TRBJ2-1; D remains ambiguous. The CDR3 length is 12 residues. The germline V gene encodes CDR1 SGHKS and CDR2 YYEKEE (reference sequence). Trimming cost V 6 bases and J 8 bases, with 12 bases left between them. The CDR3 DNA reads TGTGCCAGCATCCCGAACTTTGATGAGCAGTTCTTC. This translates into CASIPNFDEQFF.

This clonotype has just a few counts. Given a much more abundant clone one base away, this may be a read error. The V call is TRBV27, the J call TRBJ1-4; TRBD1 matches at 7 bases. From germline, CDR1 is MNHEY and CDR2 SMNVEV (reference sequence). V lost 2 bases and J lost 2; bases outside the gene matches: 2. The CDR3 is 15 residues long. CDR3 loop: CASSLAGQTNEKLFF. The CDR3 DNA reads TGTGCCAGCAGTTTAGCGGGACAGACTAATGAAAAACTGTTTTTT.

This clonotype was seen only a few times. Sequence at one end of the junction differs from germline and may be a read error. The chain joins TRBV6-1 to TRBJ1-4; 10 positions match TRBD1. This CDR3 contains 14 residues. CDR1 and CDR2 from the germline V gene are MNHNS and SASEGT. The CDR3 DNA sequence: TGTGCCAGTAGTGGGGACAGGGGTTGGGAAAAACTGTTTTTT. It specifies CASSGDRGWEKLFF.

This chain uses TRBV24-1 with TRBJ2-1; TRBD1 is a possible D gene (6 bases). V was shortened by 2 bases and J by 8 bases, with 18 bases between the two germline ends. CDR1 and CDR2 from the germline V gene are KGHDR and SFDVKD. The CDR3 sequence is 16 residues long. CDR3 in amino acids: CATSDSRRNRVHEQFF. The CDR3 DNA follows: TGTGCCACCAGTGATTCCCGAAGAAACAGGGTCCATGAGCAGTTCTTC.

The chain has TRBV29-1 and TRBJ1-2; D not resolved. V was shortened by 1 base and J by 6 bases, with 12 bases between the two germline ends. Germline V gene data show CDR1 as SQVTM and CDR2 as ANQGSEA. The CDR3 contains 13 residues. The CDR3 loop reads CSVEGGREHGYTF. The CDR3 DNA sequence: TGCAGCGTTGAAGGAGGAAGGGAACATGGCTACACCTTC.

V gene TRBV4-2 combines with J gene TRBJ1-1; D gene uncertain. Looked up from germline, CDR1 is LGHNA and CDR2 is YNFKEQ. The length of the CDR3 is 14 residues. V lost 0 bases to trimming and J lost 6 bases, with 11 bases between them. In nucleotides, the CDR3 is TGTGCCAGCAGCCAAGACTGGCAAAAAGCTGAAGCTTTCTTT. This translates into CASSQDWQKAEAFF.

The chain combines TRBV6-6 with TRBJ2-3, with D possibly matching TRBD2 (7 bases). Germline V gene lookup returns CDR1 MNHNY and CDR2 SVGAGI (reference sequence). Trimming stripped 6 bases from V and 0 bases from J, with 10 bases between. The CDR3 consists of 14 residues. In nucleotides, the CDR3 is TGTGCCAGCAGGCCGGGGGGCAGCACAGATACGCAGTATTTT. Residues: CASRPGGSTDTQYF.

V is TRBV5-8 and J is TRBJ1-1; 10 bases are shared with TRBD1. J lost 4 bases, V lost 2 bases, and 8 bases had no gene match. Looked up from germline, CDR1 is SGHTS and CDR2 is YDEGEE. The CDR3 covers 16 residues. The CDR3, as DNA: TGTGCCAGCAGCTTACTAGGGACAGGGGCCGGCACTGAAGCTTTCTTT. Translating gives CASSLLGTGAGTEAFF. The full variable domain, rest sourced from reference TRBV5-8 and TRBJ1-1, is EAGVTQSPTHLIKTRGQQATLRCSPISGHTSVYWYQQALGLGLQFLLWYDEGEERNRGNFPPRFSGRQFPNYSSELNVNALELEDSALYLCASSLLGTGAGTEAFFGQGTRLTVV.

V is TRBV5-4 and J is TRBJ2-1; 7 bases map to TRBD1. J gave up 6 bases and V 2 bases, and 14 bases lay outside the gene matches. CDR1 is SGHNT, CDR2 YYREEE, per germline (reference sequence). This CDR3 spans 17 amino acids. CDR3 in DNA: TGTGCCAGCAGCTTAGAACCGACAGGGATCGGGTCCAATGAGCAGTTCTTC. The encoded protein is CASSLEPTGIGSNEQFF.

The chain uses TRBV7-2 and TRBJ2-7, with 7 bases lining up with TRBD2. The CDR3 has 14 residues. Germline CDR1 and CDR2: SGHTA and FQGNSA. V gave up 5 bases and J gave up 2 bases; unmatched junction bases: 6. CDR3 in DNA: TGTGCCAGCAGCAATAGCGGGCGGACCTACGAGCAGTACTTC. Encoded protein: CASSNSGRTYEQYF. The full variable domain, its missing parts supplied by reference TRBV7-2 and TRBJ2-7, is GAGVSQSPSNKVTEKGKDVELRCDPISGHTALYWYRQSLGQGLEFLIYFQGNSAPDKSGLPSDRFSAERTGGSVSTLTIQRTQQEDSAVYLCASSNSGRTYEQYFGPGTRLTVT.

The chain is built from TRBV29-1 and TRBJ1-5; D gene unclear. The V gene lost 1 base and the J gene lost 2 bases, with 12 bases spanning the gap. The length of the CDR3 is 15 residues. CDR1 is SQVTM and CDR2 is ANQGSEA in the germline V gene. As DNA, the CDR3 is TGCAGCGTTGAAGTCCCAGAAGGAGGCAATCAGCCCCAGCATTTT. Translated, it gives CSVEVPEGGNQPQHF. The whole variable domain, filled in from reference TRBV29-1 and TRBJ1-5, reads SAVISQKPSRDICQRGTSLTIQCQVDSQVTMMFWYRQQPGQSLTLIATANQGSEATYESGFVIDKFPISRPNLTFSTLTVSNMSPEDSSIYLCSVEVPEGGNQPQHFGDGTRLSIL.

The V gene is TRBV5-1, the J gene TRBJ2-2, with TRBD2 as a possible D gene (6 bases). The V and J ends lost 4 bases and 3 bases respectively, with 13 bases between them. Germline CDR1 reads SGHRS; CDR2 reads YFSETQ. This CDR3 comprises 15 residues. CDR3 sequence reads: CASSPYQRDTGELFF. The CDR3 DNA reads TGCGCCAGCAGCCCTTATCAGCGGGACACCGGGGAGCTGTTTTTT.

This clonotype was found a few times. CDR3 amino acids: CSAGAAEGPQHF. For the CDR3, the DNA is TGCAGCGCCGGGGCCGCAGAAGGACCCCAGCATTTT. V gene TRBV29-1 combines with J gene TRBJ1-5; D might be TRBD1 (5 bases). The CDR3 contains 12 residues. CDR1 SQVTM and CDR2 ANQGSEA come from the germline V gene. V lost 7 bases, J lost 10 bases, and 17 bases lay in between.

This clonotype was counted once. The rearrangement uses TRBV7-6 and TRBJ1-2; a weak D match, TRBD1 (6 bases). Trimming cost V 4 bases and J 8 bases, with 14 bases left between them. The germline CDR1 and CDR2 sequences are SGHVS and FNYEAQ. The CDR3 length is 13 residues. For the CDR3, the DNA is TGTGCCAGCAGCTCCCCGGGACAACGGGGCTACACCTTC. This sequence encodes CASSSPGQRGYTF.